This TCR beta chain was obtained from a study of T-cell reconstitution after alpha-beta-depleted transplantation in children. This sample's TCRbeta library carried unique molecular identifier barcodes. One entry per CDR3 protein results from TCRdb running MiXCR on the PCR reads. This table holds about 690,000 distinct CDR3 sequences, approximately 15% found once. V was trimmed by 0 bases and J by 2 bases, leaving 8 bases between them. The CDR3 is 14 residues long. The V gene's germline CDR1 is MGHRA and CDR2 YSYEKL. The source was PBMCs from the stem cell graft donor, collected from the stem cell graft. J is TRBJ2-7 and V is TRBV4-1; D not resolved. The sequence was obtained from a human donor who donated a stem cell graft to a child with acute myeloid leukemia. The CDR3: CASSQDTRAYEQYV. The CDR3 nucleotides read TGCGCCAGCAGCCAAGATACAAGGGCCTACGAGCAGTACGTC.